The 9 T cell receptor beta chains below were found in one sample sequenced in a study of regulatory T cells in long-lasting Graves disease. According to the study, TCR beta libraries were built with iRepertoire HTBI primers and CDR3-region Arm-PCR. A single record per CDR3 protein comes from TCRdb applying MiXCR to the multiplex PCR reads. Of around 510,000 distinct CDR3 sequences listed, about a fifth are singletons. Time point of the sample: persistent/refractory GD, antithyroid drugs over 5 years with positive TRAb. PBMC-extracted RNA yielded the TCR library. This sample comprised peripheral blood mononuclear cells (PBMCs), obtained when the disease was refractory, from a patient treated with antithyroid drugs. Receptor source: a female donor with Graves disease.

The table lists this clonotype with a few counts. This chain joins TRBV7-2 and TRBJ2-7, with D possibly matching TRBD2 (6 bases). Germline lookup yields CDR1 SGHTA and CDR2 FQGNSA. CDR3 length: 15 residues. V was cut by 4 bases and J by 2 bases, with 15 bases left in between. The CDR3 DNA reads as TGTGCCAGCAGCTCCCGGGGAGGCCAGCCCTACGAGCAGTACTTC. It encodes CASSSRGGQPYEQYF.

This chain connects TRBV10-1 to TRBJ2-3; D gene uncertain. Trimming stripped 2 bases from V and 0 bases from J, with 6 bases between. The CDR3 runs 14 residues. The germline V gene has CDR1 WNHNN and CDR2 SYGVQD (reference sequence). CDR3 DNA: TGCGCCAGCAGTGAGCACAGTAGCACAGATACGCAGTATTTT. Its translation: CASSEHSSTDTQYF.

This clonotype was counted between two and nine times. The CDR3, as DNA: TGTGCCAGCAGTTATGCGGCTCGTGCCTACGAGCAGTACTTC. Residues: CASSYAARAYEQYF. V and J are TRBV6-5 and TRBJ2-7; the D is unclear. The V end lost 3 bases, the J end lost 2 bases, and 11 bases lay between the germline ends. This CDR3 is 14 amino acids long. Germline V gene data show CDR1 as MNHEY and CDR2 as SVGAGI.

This clonotype was detected only a few times. This chain uses TRBV27 with TRBJ1-6; D perhaps matches TRBD1 (5 bases). Germline V gene data show CDR1 as MNHEY and CDR2 as SMNVEV (reference sequence). The V and J ends lost 8 bases and 7 bases respectively, with 18 bases between them. This CDR3 contains 15 residues. The CDR3, as DNA: TGTGCCAGCCAGGGTAGTGGGGGAAAAAATTCACCCCTCCACTTT. Translation gives CASQGSGGKNSPLHF.

This clonotype was counted between two and nine times. The V call is TRBV5-1, the J call TRBJ1-3, with D hard to call. V lost 0 bases and J lost 1, with 8 bases in between. This CDR3 region has 15 residues. Germline V CDR1 and CDR2: SGHRS, YFSETQ. The CDR3 DNA is TGCGCCAGCAGCTTGGATGGGGAATCTGGAAACACCATATATTTT. Translated, it gives CASSLDGESGNTIYF.

This clonotype was counted many times. The CDR3 nucleotides read TGTGCCTGGGGGAAGTGGGAAACTGGGGCCAACGTCCTGACTTTC. This translates into CAWGKWETGANVLTF. The gene calls are TRBV30 and TRBJ2-6, with no clear D. CDR3 size: 15 residues. V was trimmed by 5 bases and J by 2 bases, leaving 13 bases between them. Germline lookup yields CDR1 GTSNPN and CDR2 SVGIG (reference sequence).

The J gene is TRBJ1-4, the V gene TRBV9; D is unresolved. The CDR3 is 16 residues long. Between the trimmed V and J ends, which lost 0 bases and 5 bases, there was a span of 14 bases. The V gene's germline CDR1 is SGDLS and CDR2 YYNGEE. The CDR3 protein is CASSVAPQLGNEKLFF. CDR3 DNA: TGTGCCAGCAGCGTAGCGCCCCAGCTGGGGAATGAAAAACTGTTTTTT.

This chain links TRBV5-6 with TRBJ1-6; a possible D gene is TRBD1 (5 bases). The germline CDR1 and CDR2 sequences are SGHDT and YYEEEE. This CDR3 contains 14 residues. V lost 7 bases, J lost 6 bases, and 14 bases lay in between. CDR3 in DNA: TGTGCCAGCCAGCTTGGGGGGGGTAATTCACCCCTCCACTTT. Protein sequence: CASQLGGGNSPLHF.

V gene TRBV25-1 combines with J gene TRBJ1-1; 7 nucleotides line up with TRBD1. Germline V gene data show CDR1 as MGHDK and CDR2 as SYGVNS. With 0 bases clipped from V and 11 bases from J, the junction kept 15 bases outside the gene matches. The CDR3 consists of 16 residues. The CDR3 DNA reads as TGTGCCAGCAGTGAATACTCTCCGACAGGGAGTTTGCGGGCTTTCTTT. It encodes CASSEYSPTGSLRAFF.